The 15 T cell receptor beta chains below come from one sample, sequenced in a study of blood T cells in healthy people across ages. Using a J-beta primer mix together with a sample-barcoded 5' primer, a second PCR was run for roughly 6 to 11 cycles. TCRdb re-called the 5' RACE reads through MiXCR, storing one row per CDR3 protein. This sample carries 550,000 to 700,000 distinct CDR3 sequences, 25% to 30% of them seen once, and the ten largest clones take about 18%. Material for sequencing was blood. Receptor source: a woman aged 70-85 years in good health.

This clonotype was counted between two and nine times. The chain is built from TRBV7-9 and TRBJ2-3, with D perhaps TRBD1 (5 bases). V shed 1 base and J shed 9 bases, with 8 bases lying between them. Germline CDR1 is SEHNR and CDR2 is FQNEAQ (reference sequence). The CDR3 loop spans 12 amino acids. Written as DNA, the CDR3 is TGTGCCAGCAGCTTAGTAGGGGTCACGCAGTATTTT. This codes for CASSLVGVTQYF.

The chain joins TRBV7-8 to TRBJ2-1; D gene ambiguous. This CDR3 has 13 residues. Germline V gives CDR1 SGHVS, CDR2 FQNEAQ. Trimming left V 1 base short and J 5 bases short, with 6 bases between. The CDR3 loop reads CASSLDPNNEQFF. The CDR3, as DNA: TGTGCCAGCAGCTTAGATCCAAACAATGAGCAGTTCTTC.

V gene TRBV7-2 combines with J gene TRBJ2-5; TRBD1 matches at 8 bases. The germline V gene has CDR1 SGHTA and CDR2 FQGNSA. V was clipped by 4 bases and J by 2 bases; unmatched bases: 6. The CDR3 contains 15 residues. Here the CDR3 reads CASSSQGGLQETQYF. The CDR3 coding sequence is TGTGCCAGCAGCTCACAGGGGGGATTACAAGAGACCCAGTACTTC. Combining the CDR3 with reference TRBV7-2 and TRBJ2-5 gives the whole variable domain GAGVSQSPSNKVTEKGKDVELRCDPISGHTALYWYRQSLGQGLEFLIYFQGNSAPDKSGLPSDRFSAERTGGSVSTLTIQRTQQEDSAVYLCASSSQGGLQETQYFGPGTRLLVL.

This clonotype has only a few counts. One junction end disagrees with the germline gene, perhaps due to a read error. The CDR3 DNA follows: TGCGCCAGCAGCGCAGAAGGGATTTACTCTGGGGCCAACGTCCCGACTTTC. This gives the protein CASSAEGIYSGANVPTF. V usage is TRBV5-1 and J usage is TRBJ2-6, with D possibly TRBD1 on 5 matching bases. The CDR3 contains 17 residues. Germline V gene data show CDR1 as SGHRS and CDR2 as YFSETQ.

This clonotype has just a few counts. The V and J genes are TRBV5-1 and TRBJ2-5; possibly TRBD1 for D (6 bases). The germline V gene has CDR1 SGHRS and CDR2 YFSETQ. Trimming stripped 0 bases from V and 4 bases from J, with 13 bases between. The CDR3 has 15 residues. CDR3 sequence: CASSLDPGTLETQYF. The CDR3, as DNA: TGCGCCAGCAGCTTGGACCCCGGGACACTAGAGACCCAGTACTTC. Together with reference TRBV5-1 and TRBJ2-5, the CDR3 gives the full variable domain: KAGVTQTPRYLIKTRGQQVTLSCSPISGHRSVSWYQQTPGQGLQFLFEYFSETQRNKGNFPGRFSGRQFSNSRSEMNVSTLELGDSALYLCASSLDPGTLETQYFGPGTRLLVL.

The chain couples TRBV20-1 to TRBJ1-2, with D unclear. This CDR3 is built from 11 residues. The germline gives CDR1 DFQATT, CDR2 SNEGSKA (reference sequence). The V end was cut by 5 bases, the J end by 2 bases, with 6 bases between. CDR3: CSAVLNYGYTF. CDR3 bases: TGCAGTGCTGTCCTAAACTATGGCTACACCTTC.

This clonotype was counted a few times. V gene TRBV4-3 combines with J gene TRBJ2-7; no reliable D call. Germline V gene lookup returns CDR1 LGHNA and CDR2 YSLEER. The CDR3 loop spans 13 amino acids. The V end lost 1 base, the J end lost 4 bases, and 8 bases lay between the germline ends. CDR3 region: CASSQVVGYEQYF. The CDR3 bases are TGCGCCAGCAGCCAAGTTGTAGGGTACGAGCAGTACTTC.

This chain connects TRBV9 to TRBJ1-3, with D uncertain. In germline, CDR1 is SGDLS, CDR2 YYNGEE. The CDR3 has 13 amino acids. Trimming left V 2 bases short and J 2 bases short, with 5 bases between. The CDR3 reads CASSVGTGNTIYF. The CDR3, as DNA: TGTGCCAGCAGCGTCGGAACTGGAAACACCATATATTTT. The full variable domain, its missing parts supplied by reference TRBV9 and TRBJ1-3, is DSGVTQTPKHLITATGQRVTLRCSPRSGDLSVYWYQQSLDQGLQFLIQYYNGEERAKGNILERFSAQQFPDLHSELNLSSLELGDSALYFCASSVGTGNTIYFGEGSWLTVV.

Worth noting for this clonotype: The missing conserved phenylalanine or tryptophan at the end of this CDR3 makes a read error likely. J is TRBJ2-4 and V is TRBV10-3; no definite D call. Trimming stripped 6 bases from V and 2 bases from J, with 8 bases between. The germline gives CDR1 ENHRY, CDR2 SYGVKD. This CDR3 comprises 13 residues. The CDR3 DNA reads as TGTGCCATCAGCCTAGATTCCAAAAACATTCAGTACCTC. Translating it yields CAISLDSKNIQYL.

This clonotype was counted a few times. The rearrangement links TRBV29-1 to TRBJ1-3; tentatively, D is TRBD1 (6 bases). The CDR3 consists of 14 residues. CDR1 and CDR2 from the germline V gene are SQVTM and ANQGSEA. Trimming pared 6 bases from V and 4 bases from J, leaving 16 bases between. The CDR3 DNA is TGCAGCGTCGGCAAAGGGGGAAGGGGAAACACCATATATTTT. Its protein is CSVGKGGRGNTIYF.

Only a few counts were recorded for this clonotype. CDR3 residues: CASSSGLAGGSHEQFF. The CDR3, as DNA: TGTGCCAGCAGCTCGGGACTAGCGGGGGGGTCACATGAGCAGTTCTTC. The chain combines TRBV12-3 or TRBV12-4 with TRBJ2-1; 16 nucleotides agree with TRBD2. The CDR3 runs to 16 residues. Trimming took 6 bases from V and 8 from J; bases not matched to a gene: 7.

The CDR3 DNA reads as TGTGCCAGCAGTAAACAGTACAAGCAGTACTTC. Its translation: CASSKQYKQYF. The rearrangement links TRBV5-6 to TRBJ2-7; the D is unclear. The CDR3 extends over 11 amino acids. The germline CDR1 and CDR2 sequences are SGHDT and YYEEEE. Between the trimmed V and J ends, which lost 5 bases and 8 bases, there was a span of 11 bases.

The sample holds a few counts of this clonotype. The genes are TRBV20-1 and TRBJ2-7, with TRBD2 matching 10 bases. Germline assignment: CDR1 DFQATT and CDR2 SNEGSKA (reference sequence). The CDR3 is made up of 16 amino acids. With V trimmed by 0 bases and J by 2 bases, 7 bases remained unmatched. The CDR3 loop reads CSARDSRSGGAYEQYF. CDR3 bases: TGCAGTGCTAGAGATTCCAGAAGCGGGGGGGCCTACGAGCAGTACTTC.

CDR3 residues: CASSLAGGGTGELFF. The CDR3 nucleotides are TGTGCCAGCAGCTTAGCTGGCGGAGGTACCGGGGAGCTGTTTTTT. The rearrangement joins TRBV11-2 to TRBJ2-2; perhaps TRBD2 as D (5 bases). This CDR3 spans 15 amino acids. V lost 1 base, J lost 5 bases, and 11 bases lay in between. Germline-derived CDR1 and CDR2 are SGHAT and FQNNGV.

The chain carries TRBV7-9 and TRBJ2-1, with 9 bases matching TRBD1. The J call may be faulty, since TRBJ2-7 better matches the DNA end. Germline CDR1 and CDR2: SEHNR and FQNEAQ (reference sequence). The CDR3 sequence is 16 residues long. CDR3 coding DNA: TGTGCCAGCAGCTTAGATCTTGGACAGGGGAGGAGCGAGCAGTACTTC. Encoded protein: CASSLDLGQGRSEQYF.